This TCR beta chain comes out of a study of beta chain features in type 1 diabetes. Points from the study as a whole: More deletions and fewer insertions at VDJ junctions were found in patients with type 1 diabetes. Shorter TCRB CDR3s, moderately but significantly so, marked every one of the four CD4+ subsets in Type 1 diabetes patients.

The authors reverse transcribed all of the isolated RNA, so sequencing captured expressed TCRB transcripts. Produced via immunoSEQ multiplex PCR; TCRdb's table is partial and in-frame only. The data contain a few hundred thousand clones, 10% to 15% of them singletons. This clone was recorded a few times. As yet, its antigen is unknown. Germline CDR1 is SGHAT and CDR2 is FQNNGV. Trimming pared 0 bases from V and 5 bases from J, leaving 19 bases between. CDR3 length equals 17 residues. Blood was drawn once from each donor into heparinised tubes. The draws averaged about 120 mL. Central memory, naive, regulatory and stem cell-like memory CD4+ cells were sorted by CD45RO/CCR7/CD25/CD127/CD95/CD27. Sort purity for all populations was recorded as exceeding 98%.

The receptor was derived from a woman under 30 with type 1 diabetes. The chain is built from TRBV11-2 and TRBJ2-5; D possibly corresponds to TRBD2 (5 bases). The source material was naive CD4+ T cells from blood. CDR3: CASSLDLRPRQRETQYF. CDR3 DNA: TGTGCCAGCAGCTTAGATCTCCGGCCTCGCCAGCGGGAGACCCAGTACTTC.